This TCR beta chain was recorded in a study of human thymus T cells (dated by TCRdb to about 2020). General notes on the study: The study used about 8 infant thymus samples plus four related peripheral blood samples to characterize TCR alpha and beta repertoires. The infant donors were about 6 to 250 days old, and the cohort included over 5 males and a couple of females. Study-level results and caveats: Highly overlapping thymic TCR repertoires among unrelated individuals were reported in the related research. On average, thymus samples gave roughly 740,000 unique TCRB clonotypes, whereas blood samples gave roughly 84,000. V and J gene segment usage appeared biased in both thymic and peripheral blood repertoires.

The thymus tissue came from surgical resects taken out during corrective cardiac surgery. Immunologically healthy infants undergoing open corrective cardiac surgery for congenital heart defects in Finland were used as donors. Thymocytes were released mechanically from tissue and stored at -70 °C as pellets of roughly 8.5-32 million cells. Genomic DNA was extracted from frozen cell pellets with a QIAsymphony instrument. The immunoSEQ multiplex PCR assay was used to amplify the TCRB and TCRAD loci from a standardized quantity of quality-controlled genomic DNA. The amplicons spanned the V(D)J region and were long enough to cover the CDR3 and allow V and J genes to be identified. The amplicons were sequenced on an Illumina platform via the commercial immunoSEQ service. Per the authors' processing: Primer bias and sequencing errors were corrected as previously described, and TCRAD and TCRB definitions were based on the IMGT database. Repertoires were analysed with immunoSEQ Analyzer 3.0 and VDJTools, covering basic statistics, V/J segment usage, diversity estimates, rarefaction and pairwise overlap. Diversity was estimated with Chao1, ChaoE, Efron-Thisted, Shannon and inverse Simpson indices, and also on datasets down-sampled to the smallest sample. Repertoire overlap was determined by strict matching of CDR3 nucleotide sequence, V gene and J gene, and Jaccard-based multidimensional scaling clustering was applied. TCRdb stores this immuneACCESS table with in-frame sequences only. Part of the clones is absent; in the studies checked, under half of the shortfall reflects unresolved V genes, and no reason is known for the rest. V and J calls plus clone size are reproduced from that table; the DNA served to infer D and trimming. The table for this sample lists about 130,000 clones; about 95% of them were counted only once. The top ten clonotypes cover around 0.025% of the sample.

Notes on this clone: Its specific antigen is unknown. No quality values exist for individual bases; no much larger clone is one base distant.

Taken from cysteine to phenylalanine, the CDR3 has 13 residues. Only CDR3 DNA remains: 39 bases, in frame from the first base. Trimming leaves V shorter by 5 bases and J shorter by 7 bases, with the junction holding 8 bases beyond the gene matches. Based on the germline V gene, the CDR1 and CDR2 sequences are MDHEN and SYDVKM. The sequencing input was thymus tissue. The chain is encoded by TRBV28 joined to TRBJ2-7; 7 bases in the junction line up with TRBD1. The clonotype originates from a boy younger than two with a congenital heart defect but otherwise immunologically healthy. The CDR3 loop reads CASSPHRGSEQYF. The nucleotides read TGTGCCAGCAGTCCTCACAGGGGATCGGAGCAGTACTTC. With the rest looked up from the reference TRBV28 and TRBJ2-7 genes rather than sequenced, the full variable domain is DVKVTQSSRYLVKRTGEKVFLECVQDMDHENMFWYRQDPGLGLRLIYFSYDVKMKEKGDIPEGYSVSREKKERFSLILESASTNQTSMYLCASSPHRGSEQYFGPGTRLTVT.